This TCR beta chain was profiled in a study of blood T cells in healthy people across ages (dated by TCRdb to between 2014 and 2016). Some background on the complete study: Template switching captured roughly one uniquely barcoded TCR beta cDNA molecule per two T cells in model experiments. To track age-related changes in TCR beta repertoire diversity, the study relied on deep sequencing normalized with unique cDNA molecular identifiers. Donors were grouped into four age groups: young (average about 15 years), middle-aged (39), aged (around 60) and long-lived (approximately 81). To avoid experimental bias, donors of different ages were randomly spread across the sequencing lanes. Using the same blood draw, the study looked at two additional independent replicas of 1 million unique cDNA reads for two donors, one aged 18 to 29 and the other aged 80 or older. The paper's findings and limits, for the study overall: As age increased, observed TCR beta diversity per million T cells dropped in a roughly linear way, and a significant reduction was already evident by age roughly 40. Compared with the aged group, more naive CD4+ T cells, fewer expanded clones and increased TCR diversity were shown by the long-lived group, suggesting age selection. There was a strong correlation between observed TCR beta diversity and the percentage of naive T cells measured by flow cytometry. Estimates of total diversity from one million sequenced T cells were regarded as lower bounds and underestimates. Bulk unsorted PBMC profiling prevented conclusive comparison of naive and antigen-experienced compartments. Because the CMV infection status of the donors was unknown, age-related changes in expanded clonotypes may potentially have been confounded.

Donors were roughly 40 systemically healthy Caucasian individuals from Russia aged roughly 6 to 95 years. Roughly 9 milliliters of peripheral blood were drawn from each donor into EDTA-treated Vacutainer tubes. Ficoll-Paque density-gradient centrifugation was used to isolate PBMCs, with at least 7 million per sample. Total RNA was extracted from PBMCs with Trizol reagent, with at least 6 micrograms obtained per sample. The percentages of naive CD45RAhigh/CD27high T cells were determined by flow cytometry on a PBMC aliquot from every donor. This clonotype appeared once. Its target antigen remains unknown. No base qualities exist here, and no much larger clone lies one base off it. V ends up 6 bases short and J 0 bases short, with an unmatched junction base count of 6. The CDR3 has 15 amino acids, counting the end cysteine and phenylalanine. CDR3 DNA only is kept here, 45 bases in frame from base 1. Per the germline V gene, MNHEY is the CDR1 and SVGAGI is the CDR2.

The library relied on 5' RACE. The sequencing machine was an Illumina HiSeq 2500. A second PCR of about 7 to 12 cycles was run with a J-beta primer mix and a sample-barcoded 5' primer. A template-switch 5' adaptor carrying 12 random nucleotides introduced a unique molecular identifier onto each TCR beta cDNA molecule. Each sample yielded at least 3 million CDR3-containing paired-end reads. All of the RNA was converted into first-strand cDNA using the Mint cDNA synthesis kit, with a TRBC-specific oligonucleotide serving as the primer. All cDNA was treated with uracil-DNA glycosylase and then went through a first 18-cycle PCR with the universal primers M1SS and BC2_uni_R. The paper's processing steps were these. For normalization, 1 million high-quality reads were randomly selected from each sample, with every read carrying a distinct molecular identifier. Instead of being binned into consensus sequences, reads that shared molecular identifiers were thrown out. MiTCR, with a Q25 quality threshold and the strictest error-elimination algorithm, was used for CDR3 identification, clonotype clustering and error correction. A nonparametric unseen species model using Euler transformation provided a lower-bound estimate of total TCR beta diversity. TCRdb reran the public reads through fastp at Q25 and MiXCR, keeping productive beta chains. Entries are consolidated by CDR3 protein sequence, retaining the most common genes and DNA. In this record, the V and J calls reflect TCRdb's handling and not the investigators' own analysis. Recorded for this sample are roughly 2 million distinct CDR3 sequences; approximately 50% of them occurred a single time. About 2.1% of the sample is taken by the ten largest.

The sequenced sample was blood. This chain joins TRBV6-5 to TRBJ1-1; 8 bases in the middle match TRBD1. The sequence derives from a woman between 35 and 50 years old in good health. The nucleotide sequence reads as follows: TGTGCCAGCAGCCCACAGGGGGTCGTGAACACTGAAGCTTTCTTT. This codes for CASSPQGVVNTEAFF.